This TCR beta chain was sequenced during a study of post-analysis software for immune sequencing data. This clonotype was counted at least ten times. Each TCR beta cDNA library carried unique molecular identifiers. One entry per CDR3 protein, called by TCRdb with MiXCR from the PCR reads. In the table there are around 250,000 distinct CDR3 sequences, less than 40% of which are singletons. The material sequenced was blood. This clonotype originated in a girl aged 5 to 17 with multiple sclerosis.

This CDR3 is CASHTGGDTQYF. The DNA for the CDR3 is TGTGCCAGCCATACAGGGGGAGATACGCAGTATTTT. The chain is built from TRBV28 and TRBJ2-3; TRBD1 aligns across 8 bases. Germline V gene data show CDR1 as MDHEN and CDR2 as SYDVKM. This CDR3 spans 12 amino acids. Germline trimming cut 8 bases from V and 5 bases from J; bases unmatched to any gene: 3.